Each of the 26 T cell receptor beta chains below was sequenced from the same sample in a study of T-cell reconstitution after alpha-beta-depleted transplantation in children. A library of TCRbeta sequences, prepared with unique molecular identifiers, was generated. MiXCR was run by TCRdb on the PCR reads, yielding one entry per CDR3 protein. The top ten hold approximately 3.9% of the sample, which has some 400,000 distinct CDR3 sequences, roughly 20% seen once. The sample was PBMCs from the stem cell graft donor, taken from the stem cell graft. These receptors were obtained from a human donor who donated a stem cell graft to a child with acute myeloid leukemia.

This chain links TRBV5-1 with TRBJ1-5; D might be TRBD1 (5 bases). The CDR3 is 19 residues long. From germline, CDR1 is SGHRS and CDR2 YFSETQ. Trimming pared 1 base from V and 3 bases from J, leaving 23 bases between. In DNA, the CDR3 is TGCGCCAGCAGCTTGTCTCTGGGGACGGGGAACACGATCAATCAGCCCCAGCATTTT. Translating gives CASSLSLGTGNTINQPQHF.

This clonotype was counted ten times or more. J is TRBJ1-1 and V is TRBV29-1, with 8 bases matching TRBD1. This CDR3 is built from 13 residues. The germline V gene has CDR1 SQVTM and CDR2 ANQGSEA. The J segment lost 3 bases and the V segment lost 3 bases, leaving 3 bases of the junction unmatched. The CDR3 DNA reads TGCAGCGTTGATGAGACAGGGGACACTGAAGCTTTCTTT. Translating gives CSVDETGDTEAFF.

This clonotype was counted between two and nine times. V is TRBV7-9 and J is TRBJ1-1; no reliable D call. Trimming removed 1 base at V and 4 bases at J, with 4 bases between. The CDR3 is 12 amino acids. CDR1 and CDR2 (germline): SEHNR, FQNEAQ (reference sequence). The CDR3 is CASSLVSTEAFF. The CDR3 coding sequence is TGTGCCAGCAGCTTAGTATCCACTGAAGCTTTCTTT.

The chain links TRBV12-3 or TRBV12-4 to TRBJ2-3; 8 bases fit TRBD2. After removal of 7 bases from V and 2 bases from J, the junction contained 11 bases not matched to a gene. This CDR3 has 16 residues. In DNA, the CDR3 is TGTGCCAGCACCACAGCGGGAGTGGCCGACACAGATACGCAGTATTTT. Translating gives CASTTAGVADTDTQYF.

This clonotype was counted a few times. J is TRBJ2-3 and V is TRBV24-1, with 12 bases aligning to TRBD2. CDR3 length: 15 amino acids. Germline V CDR1 and CDR2: KGHDR, SFDVKD. Trimming at V came to 9 bases and at J to 5 bases, leaving 8 bases not matched to a gene. The CDR3 sequence: CATAGLAGREDTQYF. The CDR3 nucleotides are TGTGCCACCGCCGGACTAGCGGGGAGGGAAGATACGCAGTATTTT.

The chain recombines TRBV5-1 with TRBJ2-2; tentative D call: TRBD2 (6 bases). The V and J ends lost 1 base and 5 bases respectively, with 12 bases between them. The CDR3 consists of 15 residues. CDR1 is SGHRS, CDR2 YFSETQ, per germline. The CDR3 DNA sequence: TGCGCCAGCAGCTTGTACGGGAGTGGTACCGGGGAGCTGTTTTTT. Translated, it gives CASSLYGSGTGELFF. Complete variable domain (other parts from reference TRBV5-1 and TRBJ2-2): KAGVTQTPRYLIKTRGQQVTLSCSPISGHRSVSWYQQTPGQGLQFLFEYFSETQRNKGNFPGRFSGRQFSNSRSEMNVSTLELGDSALYLCASSLYGSGTGELFFGEGSRLTVL.

This clonotype was observed a few times. The chain employs TRBV12-3 or TRBV12-4 and TRBJ1-1; D is uncertain. The V end lost 6 bases, the J end lost 1 base, and 15 bases lay between the germline ends. CDR3 length equals 15 residues. CDR3 sequence reads: CASSFSREKNTEAFF. In DNA form, the CDR3 reads TGTGCCAGCAGCTTTAGTAGGGAGAAGAACACTGAAGCTTTCTTT.

This sequence joins TRBV10-3 and TRBJ2-7; 8 bases line up with TRBD2. This CDR3 has 16 residues. Germline values: CDR1 ENHRY, CDR2 SYGVKD. Trimming cost V 0 bases and J 2 bases; bases outside gene matches: 6. The CDR3 nucleotides are TGTGCCATCAGTGAGTCCCGACTAGCGAATGCCTACGAGCAGTACTTC. Amino acid sequence: CAISESRLANAYEQYF.

The CDR3 coding sequence is TGCAGTGCTAGCTCCGGAGACAATCAGCCCCAGCATTTT. Protein sequence: CSASSGDNQPQHF. The chain joins TRBV20-1 to TRBJ1-5; unclear D gene. There are 13 residues in the CDR3. Trimming removed 3 bases from V and 3 bases from J, with 9 bases in between. The V gene's germline CDR1 is DFQATT and CDR2 SNEGSKA (reference sequence).

Regarding this clonotype: One end of the junction is discordant with germline, which a read error may explain. This chain connects TRBV6-2 or TRBV6-3 to TRBJ2-1; unclear D gene. Germline lookup yields CDR1 MNHEY and CDR2 SVGEGT. This CDR3 is 11 amino acids long. The CDR3 here is CASSNSGEQFF. CDR3 in DNA: TGTGCCAGCAGTAACTCGGGTGAGCAGTTCTTC.

This chain uses TRBV12-3 or TRBV12-4 with TRBJ2-7, with unresolved D. V dropped 10 bases and J dropped 4 bases, with 20 bases sitting between them. The CDR3 has 14 amino acids. The CDR3 sequence: CATANGPTPYEQYF. The CDR3 DNA reads TGTGCCACCGCCAACGGACCGACCCCGTACGAGCAGTACTTC.

This sequence joins TRBV11-1 and TRBJ2-1, with 11 bases fitting TRBD2. Per germline, CDR1 SGHAT and CDR2 FQDESV (reference sequence). After removal of 0 bases from V and 9 bases from J, the junction contained 13 bases not matched to a gene. This CDR3 has 18 amino acids. The CDR3, as DNA: TGTGCCAGCAGCTTAGCGATTGGTAGCGGGAGGGCCGGGAGTGAGCAGTTCTTC. It yields the protein CASSLAIGSGRAGSEQFF.

This clonotype was seen a few times. The chain employs TRBV29-1 and TRBJ2-2; 12 bases fit TRBD2. Germline loops: CDR1 SQVTM, CDR2 ANQGSEA. V was clipped by 6 bases and J by 2 bases; unmatched bases: 10. CDR3 length: 17 residues. The CDR3 spells CSVSGLAGSSNTGELFF. CDR3 sequence (DNA): TGCAGCGTCTCTGGACTAGCGGGATCATCTAACACCGGGGAGCTGTTTTTT.

The chain couples TRBV20-1 to TRBJ2-3; 8 nucleotides agree with TRBD1. V gave up 3 bases and J gave up 2 bases; unmatched junction bases: 4. The CDR3 loop spans 14 amino acids. Germline V gives CDR1 DFQATT, CDR2 SNEGSKA (reference sequence). CDR3 region: CSARGQANTDTQYF. The DNA of the CDR3 is TGCAGTGCTAGGGGACAGGCGAACACAGATACGCAGTATTTT.

The CDR3 nucleotides read TGCGCCAGCAGAACGGGACTAGGGGGCAATGAGCAGTTCTTC. Protein product: CASRTGLGGNEQFF. The rearrangement joins TRBV5-1 to TRBJ2-1, with 8 bases that match TRBD2. Germline V gene data show CDR1 as SGHRS and CDR2 as YFSETQ. CDR3 length: 14 residues. J lost 6 bases, V lost 5 bases, and 7 bases had no gene match.

This chain links TRBV11-2 with TRBJ2-5; D not resolved. CDR1 is SGHAT, CDR2 FQNNGV, per germline. Trimming cost V 2 bases and J 5 bases, with 21 bases left between them. The CDR3 loop spans 17 amino acids. CDR3 in amino acids: CASSLQWPRAGTETQYF. The CDR3 bases are TGTGCCAGCAGCTTACAGTGGCCCCGGGCAGGAACGGAGACCCAGTACTTC.

V is TRBV12-3 or TRBV12-4 and J is TRBJ2-1; D is perhaps TRBD1 or TRBD2 (7 bases each). The CDR3 is made up of 14 amino acids. The V gene lost 10 bases and the J gene lost 3 bases, with 16 bases spanning the gap. CDR3 residues: CATLQGGGYNEQFF. In DNA form, the CDR3 reads TGTGCCACCCTTCAGGGGGGGGGCTACAATGAGCAGTTCTTC.

In its sample, this clonotype was seen a few times. The CDR3: CASSSRDQPKLETQYF. CDR3 in DNA: TGTGCCAGCAGTTCCCGGGACCAGCCCAAATTGGAGACCCAGTACTTC. The chain is built from TRBV28 and TRBJ2-5, with D perhaps given as TRBD1 or TRBD2 (5 bases each). The CDR3 has 16 residues. The ends were cut back, 4 bases at V and 5 bases at J, with 20 bases in the middle. Germline CDR1 and CDR2: MDHEN and SYDVKM.

V usage is TRBV24-1 and J usage is TRBJ1-2; D gene uncertain. The V gene lost 4 bases and the J gene lost 5 bases, with 19 bases spanning the gap. This CDR3 comprises 16 residues. Germline lookup yields CDR1 KGHDR and CDR2 SFDVKD. The CDR3 reads CATSDPRAAVTYGYTF. The CDR3 DNA follows: TGTGCCACCAGTGACCCCCGGGCAGCCGTCACTTATGGCTACACCTTC.

The chain has TRBV27 and TRBJ2-1; 7 nucleotides match TRBD2. Per germline, CDR1 MNHEY and CDR2 SMNVEV (reference sequence). The CDR3 extends over 16 amino acids. With V trimmed by 2 bases and J by 2 bases, 6 bases remained unmatched. The DNA of the CDR3 is TGTGCCAGCAGTTTAACCCCCGGGACTACCTACAATGAGCAGTTCTTC. Its protein product is CASSLTPGTTYNEQFF.

This clonotype has a single count. Possible read error: a much larger clone is one base away. This rearrangement joins TRBV9 to TRBJ2-3, with TRBD1 matching 8 bases. This CDR3 is built from 15 residues. Looked up from germline, CDR1 is SGDLS and CDR2 is YYNGEE. The V segment lost 0 bases and the J segment 2 bases; nucleotides outside the gene matches: 2. This CDR3 is CASSVGTGNTDTQYF. CDR3 DNA sequence: TGTGCCAGCAGCGTAGGGACAGGGAACACAGATACGCAGTATTTT.

This clonotype was seen repeatedly, ten times or more. V and J are TRBV29-1 and TRBJ2-7; D might be TRBD2 (6 bases). The V gene lost 4 bases and the J gene lost 1 base, with 11 bases spanning the gap. CDR3 size: 13 residues. CDR1 SQVTM and CDR2 ANQGSEA come from the germline V gene. Here the CDR3 reads CSVVPSASYEQYF. DNA for the CDR3: TGCAGCGTTGTTCCTAGCGCGTCCTACGAGCAGTACTTC.

V is TRBV29-1 and J is TRBJ2-7; no firm D call. CDR1 SQVTM and CDR2 ANQGSEA come from the germline V gene. The germline V and J ends were trimmed by 3 bases and 0 bases, with 12 bases remaining between them. The length of the CDR3 is 14 residues. CDR3 nucleotides: TGCAGCGTTGATGTCGGGCAAGGCTCCTACGAGCAGTACTTC. The encoded protein is CSVDVGQGSYEQYF.

The CDR3 sequence: CSARLEPDTQYF. DNA for the CDR3: TGCAGTGCCCGTCTAGAGCCAGATACGCAGTATTTT. J is TRBJ2-3 and V is TRBV20-1; D uncertain. Trimming stripped 6 bases from V and 4 bases from J, with 11 bases between. Germline V gene data show CDR1 as DFQATT and CDR2 as SNEGSKA (reference sequence). The CDR3 loop spans 12 amino acids.

This clonotype was detected a few times. This CDR3 is CASSWDRGRSGANVLTF. The CDR3 DNA reads as TGTGCCAGCAGTTGGGACAGGGGACGCTCTGGGGCCAACGTCCTGACTTTC. The J gene is TRBJ2-6, the V gene TRBV7-3, with TRBD1 matching 10 bases. Trimming cost V 6 bases and J 0 bases; bases outside gene matches: 5. The CDR3 runs 17 residues. Germline CDR1 and CDR2: SGHTA and FQGTGA. The full variable domain, in which reference TRBV7-3 and TRBJ2-6 provide the parts outside the CDR3, is GAGVSQTPSNKVTEKGKYVELRCDPISGHTALYWYRQSLGQGPEFLIYFQGTGAADDSGLPNDRFFAVRPEGSVSTLKIQRTERGDSAVYLCASSWDRGRSGANVLTFGAGSRLTVL.

This clonotype appeared a few times. The rearrangement links TRBV28 to TRBJ2-7, with a tentative D call TRBD2 (6 bases). V lost 7 bases, J lost 2 bases, and 15 bases lay in between. Germline lookup yields CDR1 MDHEN and CDR2 SYDVKM. The CDR3 has 14 amino acids. CDR3 sequence: CASTTGGPAYEQYF. The CDR3 DNA follows: TGTGCCAGCACCACAGGAGGGCCGGCCTACGAGCAGTACTTC.